Listed below are T cell receptor beta chains from one sample, sequenced in a study of blood T cell repertoires in COVID-19. This table comes from immunoSEQ multiplex PCR, and its TCRdb copy is limited to in-frame clones, with some not included. Among about 200,000 clones, 75% to 90% were seen once, and the ten largest hold 2% to 2.5%. The source material was PBMCs or T cells enriched from blood (not recorded which). The source is a woman aged 40 to 50 with acute COVID-19. Each CDR3 is given with its conserved first and last residue. The D gene is left open where the match is weak. The size of a clone is reported for some rows only, either as once, few or many, or as a class for expanded clones.

v_call: TRBV7-9
d_call: TRBD1
clone_size: .
j_call: TRBJ1-2
cdr3_length: 16
cdr3_aa: CASSPTVPTGDGGYTF
cdr3_nt: TGTGCCAGCAGCCCAACCGTCCCCACAGGGGACGGAGGCTACACCTTC

v_call: TRBV6-5
d_call: TRBD2
clone_size: .
j_call: TRBJ2-5
cdr3_length: 15
cdr3_aa: CASSYFGGEQETQYF
cdr3_nt: TGTGCCAGCAGTTATTTTGGGGGGGAGCAAGAGACCCAGTACTTC

v_call: TRBV7-9
d_call: TRBD1
clone_size: .
j_call: TRBJ1-5
cdr3_length: 13
cdr3_aa: CASSRDSYQPQHF
cdr3_nt: TGTGCCAGCAGCCGGGACAGTTATCAGCCCCAGCATTTT

v_call: TRBV5-1
d_call: TRBD1
clone_size: .
j_call: TRBJ2-5
cdr3_length: 16
cdr3_aa: CASSGGGRTGRETQYF
cdr3_nt: TGCGCCAGCAGCGGTGGGGGCCGGACAGGCCGGGAGACCCAGTACTTC

v_call: TRBV4-2
d_call: TRBD1
clone_size: .
j_call: TRBJ2-1
cdr3_length: 14
cdr3_aa: CASPRQGDYNEQFF
cdr3_nt: TGTGCCAGTCCTCGACAGGGTGATTACAATGAGCAGTTCTTC

v_call: TRBV6-6
d_call: .
clone_size: .
j_call: TRBJ1-5
cdr3_length: 14
cdr3_aa: CASRAAGENQPQHF
cdr3_nt: TGTGCCAGCAGGGCCGCGGGGGAGAATCAGCCCCAGCATTTT

v_call: TRBV9
d_call: TRBD2
clone_size: .
j_call: TRBJ2-3
cdr3_length: 16
cdr3_aa: CASSVGTSGSTDTQYF
cdr3_nt: TGTGCCAGCAGCGTAGGGACTAGCGGGAGTACAGATACGCAGTATTTT

v_call: TRBV5-1
d_call: TRBD1
clone_size: .
j_call: TRBJ1-5
cdr3_length: 15
cdr3_aa: CASSSGTEGNQPQHF
cdr3_nt: TGCGCCAGCAGCTCCGGGACAGAGGGCAATCAGCCCCAGCATTTT

v_call: TRBV3-1/TRBV3-2
d_call: TRBD2
clone_size: .
j_call: TRBJ2-1
cdr3_length: 15
cdr3_aa: CASSQELAGGYEQFF
cdr3_nt: TGTGCCAGCAGCCAAGAGCTAGCGGGGGGTTATGAGCAGTTCTTC

v_call: TRBV11-1
d_call: .
clone_size: .
j_call: TRBJ2-1
cdr3_length: 15
cdr3_aa: CASSLLRTQYNEQFF
cdr3_nt: TGTGCCAGCAGCTTGTTAAGGACACAGTACAATGAGCAGTTCTTC

v_call: TRBV3-1/TRBV3-2
d_call: TRBD2
clone_size: .
j_call: TRBJ2-7
cdr3_length: 17
cdr3_aa: CASSQDHGGGATSEQYF
cdr3_nt: TGTGCCAGCAGCCAAGATCACGGCGGGGGGGCTACCAGCGAGCAGTACTTC

v_call: TRBV27
d_call: .
clone_size: .
j_call: TRBJ1-1
cdr3_length: 14
cdr3_aa: CASSSYRENTEAFF
cdr3_nt: TGTGCCAGCAGTTCGTATCGCGAGAACACTGAAGCTTTCTTT

v_call: TRBV6-5
d_call: .
clone_size: .
j_call: TRBJ2-7
cdr3_length: 15
cdr3_aa: CASSPSGGASYEQYF
cdr3_nt: TGTGCCAGCAGCCCCTCGGGCGGGGCCTCCTACGAGCAGTACTTC

v_call: TRBV9
d_call: .
clone_size: once
j_call: TRBJ1-3
cdr3_length: 16
cdr3_aa: CASSPRREGSGNTIYF
cdr3_nt: TGTGCCAGCAGCCCCAGGAGGGAAGGCTCTGGAAACACCATATATTTT

v_call: TRBV5-1
d_call: TRBD1
clone_size: many
j_call: TRBJ2-5
cdr3_length: 17
cdr3_aa: CASSQGAAYLEGETQYF
cdr3_nt: TGCGCCAGCTCGCAGGGGGCCGCATATCTCGAGGGGGAGACCCAGTACTTC

v_call: TRBV5-8
d_call: .
clone_size: .
j_call: TRBJ2-3
cdr3_length: 15
cdr3_aa: CASSSDGRGTDTQYF
cdr3_nt: TGTGCCAGCAGCTCCGACGGCAGGGGCACAGATACGCAGTATTTT

v_call: TRBV9
d_call: TRBD2
clone_size: few
j_call: TRBJ2-2
cdr3_length: 16
cdr3_aa: CASSPRLAESTGELFF
cdr3_nt: TGTGCCAGCAGCCCCCGACTAGCGGAGAGCACCGGGGAGCTGTTTTTT

v_call: TRBV7-2
d_call: TRBD1
clone_size: .
j_call: TRBJ2-7
cdr3_length: 14
cdr3_aa: CASSSGTGNYEQYF
cdr3_nt: TGTGCCAGCAGCTCCGGGACAGGGAACTACGAGCAGTACTTC

v_call: TRBV29-1
d_call: .
clone_size: .
j_call: TRBJ1-2
cdr3_length: 12
cdr3_aa: CSVERGNYGYTF
cdr3_nt: TGCAGCGTTGAAAGGGGGAACTATGGCTACACCTTC

v_call: TRBV29-1
d_call: .
clone_size: .
j_call: TRBJ2-1
cdr3_length: 13
cdr3_aa: CSATGTFYNEQFF
cdr3_nt: TGCAGCGCGACCGGGACATTCTACAATGAGCAGTTCTTC

v_call: TRBV5-6
d_call: .
clone_size: .
j_call: TRBJ2-2
cdr3_length: 15
cdr3_aa: CASSPHPALTGELFF
cdr3_nt: TGTGCCAGCAGCCCGCATCCCGCGCTGACCGGGGAGCTGTTTTTT

v_call: TRBV11-3
d_call: .
clone_size: .
j_call: TRBJ1-6
cdr3_length: 16
cdr3_aa: CAKAGGPSSYNSPLHF
cdr3_nt: TGTGCCAAAGCGGGGGGACCAAGCTCCTATAATTCACCCCTCCACTTT

v_call: TRBV3-1/TRBV3-2
d_call: .
clone_size: few
j_call: TRBJ1-2
cdr3_length: 16
cdr3_aa: CASSQDGARGGYGYTF
cdr3_nt: TGTGCCAGCAGCCAAGATGGGGCCAGGGGTGGTTATGGCTACACCTTC

v_call: TRBV6-5
d_call: TRBD1
clone_size: once
j_call: TRBJ2-3
cdr3_length: 15
cdr3_aa: CASSTGGAGTDTQYF
cdr3_nt: TGTGCCAGCAGTACAGGGGGCGCAGGGACAGATACGCAGTATTTT

v_call: TRBV9
d_call: .
clone_size: .
j_call: TRBJ2-3
cdr3_length: 17
cdr3_aa: CASSVSRGPASTDTQYF
cdr3_nt: TGTGCCAGCAGCGTATCGCGGGGGCCCGCTAGCACAGATACGCAGTATTTT

v_call: TRBV11-2
d_call: .
clone_size: .
j_call: TRBJ2-5
cdr3_length: 16
cdr3_aa: CASSLGRGWRQETQYF
cdr3_nt: TGTGCCAGCAGCTTAGGACGGGGGTGGCGCCAAGAGACCCAGTACTTC

v_call: TRBV19
d_call: .
clone_size: .
j_call: TRBJ2-7
cdr3_length: 13
cdr3_aa: CASKQQGPYEQYF
cdr3_nt: TGTGCCAGTAAACAACAGGGCCCCTACGAGCAGTACTTC

v_call: TRBV7-8
d_call: .
clone_size: .
j_call: TRBJ2-1
cdr3_length: 15
cdr3_aa: CASSVRDIRNNEQFF
cdr3_nt: TGTGCCAGCAGCGTCCGGGACATCAGAAACAATGAGCAGTTCTTC

v_call: TRBV19
d_call: .
clone_size: .
j_call: TRBJ1-1
cdr3_length: 13
cdr3_aa: CASNTGLNTEAFF
cdr3_nt: TGTGCCAGTAATACAGGGTTGAACACTGAAGCTTTCTTT

v_call: TRBV5-4
d_call: .
clone_size: .
j_call: TRBJ2-1
cdr3_length: 16
cdr3_aa: CASSLGAGNSYNEQFF
cdr3_nt: TGTGCCAGCAGCTTGGGGGCGGGTAACTCCTACAATGAGCAGTTCTTC

v_call: TRBV21-1
d_call: .
clone_size: .
j_call: TRBJ1-4
cdr3_length: 16
cdr3_aa: CASSEQGKVANEKLFF
cdr3_nt: TGTGCCAGCAGCGAACAGGGGAAGGTGGCTAATGAAAAACTGTTTTTT

v_call: TRBV5-1
d_call: TRBD1
clone_size: .
j_call: TRBJ2-1
cdr3_length: 15
cdr3_aa: CASSLDQGAYNEQFF
cdr3_nt: TGCGCCAGCAGCTTGGACCAGGGGGCCTACAATGAGCAGTTCTTC

v_call: TRBV5-6
d_call: .
clone_size: .
j_call: TRBJ1-1
cdr3_length: 12
cdr3_aa: CASSLDVREAFF
cdr3_nt: TGTGCCAGCAGCTTGGATGTGCGAGAAGCTTTCTTT

v_call: TRBV2
d_call: TRBD1
clone_size: .
j_call: TRBJ2-1
cdr3_length: 12
cdr3_aa: CASTQGEWEQFF
cdr3_nt: TGTGCCAGCACACAGGGGGAGTGGGAGCAGTTCTTC

v_call: TRBV5-1
d_call: TRBD2
clone_size: .
j_call: TRBJ2-3
cdr3_length: 15
cdr3_aa: CASSLEGGPTDTQYF
cdr3_nt: TGCGCCAGCAGCTTGGAGGGAGGGCCCACAGATACGCAGTATTTT

v_call: TRBV27
d_call: .
clone_size: .
j_call: TRBJ2-3
cdr3_length: 14
cdr3_aa: CASSRRQVTDTQYF
cdr3_nt: TGTGCCAGCAGTCGCAGACAGGTCACAGATACGCAGTATTTT

v_call: TRBV3-1/TRBV3-2
d_call: TRBD2
clone_size: .
j_call: TRBJ2-1
cdr3_length: 16
cdr3_aa: CASSQELAGGRDEQFF
cdr3_nt: TGTGCCAGCAGCCAAGAACTAGCGGGGGGGCGGGATGAGCAGTTCTTC

v_call: TRBV5-4
d_call: TRBD1
clone_size: .
j_call: TRBJ2-7
cdr3_length: 12
cdr3_aa: CASSLDRGEQYF
cdr3_nt: TGTGCCAGCAGCTTGGACAGGGGTGAGCAGTACTTC

v_call: TRBV15
d_call: .
clone_size: .
j_call: TRBJ2-5
cdr3_length: 15
cdr3_aa: CATSSYGTFQETQYF
cdr3_nt: TGTGCCACCAGCAGCTACGGGACATTCCAAGAGACCCAGTACTTC